These T cell receptor beta chains were read from a single sample in a study of OX40 agonist ivuxolimab in advanced cancers. TCRdb keeps only in-frame clones here, not all; method: immunoSEQ multiplex PCR. The sample shows about 99,000 clones, roughly 95% of them seen only once. The material sequenced was CD4+ or CD8+ T cells sorted from blood, taken in a trial of the OX40 agonist ivuxolimab. The source is an adult with an advanced solid tumor such as melanoma, head and neck, liver or kidney cancer. The CDR3 runs from the conserved cysteine through the conserved F or W. D genes are given only for firm matches. For some rows the clone size is stated as once, few or many, or as a class when expanded; others skip it.

NA	TRBV19	TRBJ1-4	once	CASSSTGWQNEKLFF	TGTGCCAGTAGTTCAACAGGGTGGCAGAATGAAAAACTGTTTTTT
TRBD1	TRBV5-1	TRBJ2-2	NA	CASSTGGLGTGELFF	TGCGCCAGCAGTACAGGGGGATTGGGCACCGGGGAGCTGTTTTTT
NA	TRBV6-5	TRBJ1-1	NA	CASVGNTEAFF	TGTGCCAGCGTTGGGAACACTGAAGCTTTCTTT
NA	TRBV28	TRBJ2-2	NA	CASSQATRDSNTGELFF	TGTGCCAGCAGTCAGGCAACCCGGGACTCAAACACCGGGGAGCTGTTTTTT
NA	TRBV4-2	TRBJ2-3	NA	CASSQGGGTDTQYF	TGTGCCAGCAGCCAAGGGGGGGGCACAGATACGCAGTATTTT
NA	TRBV7-9	TRBJ1-2	once	CASSSSGNILYGYTF	TGTGCCAGCAGCTCCTCAGGGAACATTTTATATGGCTACACCTTC
NA	TRBV11-2	TRBJ2-7	NA	CASSLWTDSYEQYF	TGTGCCAGCAGCTTATGGACAGACTCCTACGAGCAGTACTTC
TRBD2	TRBV7-9	TRBJ2-1	NA	CASSLIASGVGGEQFF	TGTGCCAGCAGCTTAATTGCTAGCGGGGTGGGTGGTGAGCAGTTCTTC
NA	TRBV7-9	TRBJ1-4	NA	CASSFPASGAENEKLFF	TGTGCCAGCAGCTTTCCCGCATCGGGGGCAGAAAATGAAAAACTGTTTTTT
TRBD1	TRBV5-6	TRBJ2-7	NA	CASSLVGQGLNEQYF	TGTGCCAGCAGCTTGGTGGGACAGGGGCTGAACGAGCAGTACTTC
NA	TRBV18	TRBJ2-5	NA	CASSPGTSLIKETQYF	TGTGCCAGCTCACCAGGGACCTCCCTAATAAAAGAGACCCAGTACTTC
NA	TRBV16	TRBJ2-3	NA	CASSQSPRGDTQYF	TGTGCCAGCAGCCAATCGCCCAGGGGAGATACGCAGTATTTT
NA	TRBV10-3	TRBJ1-2	NA	CAISQGENYGYTF	TGTGCCATCAGCCAGGGTGAGAACTATGGCTACACCTTC
TRBD2	TRBV11-2	TRBJ2-5	NA	CASSERSGGALETQYF	TGTGCCAGCAGCGAACGGAGCGGGGGGGCCTTAGAGACCCAGTACTTC
NA	TRBV2	TRBJ2-4	NA	CASSEGYF	TGTGCCAGCAGTGAAGGATACTTC
NA	TRBV5-1	TRBJ2-1	NA	CASSSPYNEQFF	TGCGCCAGCAGCTCCCCCTACAATGAGCAGTTCTTC
TRBD2	TRBV7-9	TRBJ2-7	NA	CASSLGEGYEQYF	TGTGCCAGCAGCTTAGGGGAGGGCTACGAGCAGTACTTC
NA	TRBV7-2	TRBJ2-7	NA	CASSTHREVAYEQYF	TGTGCCAGCAGCACACACAGGGAGGTAGCCTACGAGCAGTACTTC
NA	TRBV5-4	TRBJ2-1	NA	CASSFAEGGEQFF	TGTGCCAGCAGCTTCGCTGAAGGGGGGGAGCAGTTCTTC
TRBD2	TRBV7-9	TRBJ2-1	NA	CATAGGPSYNEQFF	TGTGCCACCGCGGGGGGGCCCTCCTACAATGAGCAGTTCTTC